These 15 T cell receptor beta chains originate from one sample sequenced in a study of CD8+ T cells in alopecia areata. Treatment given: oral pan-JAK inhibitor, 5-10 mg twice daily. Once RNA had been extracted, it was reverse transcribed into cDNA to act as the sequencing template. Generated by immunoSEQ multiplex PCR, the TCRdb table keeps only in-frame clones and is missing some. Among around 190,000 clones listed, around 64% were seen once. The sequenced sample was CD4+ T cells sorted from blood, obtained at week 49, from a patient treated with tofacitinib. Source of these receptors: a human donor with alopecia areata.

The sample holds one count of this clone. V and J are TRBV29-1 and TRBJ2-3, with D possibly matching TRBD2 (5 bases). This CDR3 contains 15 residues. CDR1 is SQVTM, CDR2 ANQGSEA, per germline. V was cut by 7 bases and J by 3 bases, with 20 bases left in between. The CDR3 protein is CSAPSMGGSTDTQYF. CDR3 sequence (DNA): TGCAGCGCCCCTTCGATGGGCGGGTCAACAGATACGCAGTATTTT.

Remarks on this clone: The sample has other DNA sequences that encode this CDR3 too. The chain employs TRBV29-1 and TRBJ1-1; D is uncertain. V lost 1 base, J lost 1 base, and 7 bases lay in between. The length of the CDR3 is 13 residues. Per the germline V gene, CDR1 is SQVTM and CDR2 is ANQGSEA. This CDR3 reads CSVEGRQNTEAFF. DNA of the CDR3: TGCAGCGTTGAAGGTAGACAGAACACTGAAGCTTTCTTT.

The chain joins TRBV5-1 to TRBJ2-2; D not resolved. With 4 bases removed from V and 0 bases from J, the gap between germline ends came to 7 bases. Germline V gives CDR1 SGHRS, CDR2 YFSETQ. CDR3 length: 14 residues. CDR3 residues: CASSIPPNTGELFF. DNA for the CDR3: TGCGCCAGCAGCATACCCCCGAACACCGGGGAGCTGTTTTTT.

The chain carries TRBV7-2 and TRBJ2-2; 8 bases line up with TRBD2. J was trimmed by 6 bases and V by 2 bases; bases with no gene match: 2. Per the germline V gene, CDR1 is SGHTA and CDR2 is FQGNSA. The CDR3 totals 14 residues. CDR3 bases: TGTGCCAGCAGCTTACCGGGGGGGCCCGGGGAGCTGTTTTTT. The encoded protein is CASSLPGGPGELFF.

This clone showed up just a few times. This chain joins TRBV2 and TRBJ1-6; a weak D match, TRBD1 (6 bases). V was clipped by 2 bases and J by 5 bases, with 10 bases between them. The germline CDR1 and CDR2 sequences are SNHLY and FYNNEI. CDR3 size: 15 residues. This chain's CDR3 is CASSEQTGDNSPLHF. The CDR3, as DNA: TGTGCCAGCAGTGAACAGACAGGCGATAATTCACCCCTCCACTTT.

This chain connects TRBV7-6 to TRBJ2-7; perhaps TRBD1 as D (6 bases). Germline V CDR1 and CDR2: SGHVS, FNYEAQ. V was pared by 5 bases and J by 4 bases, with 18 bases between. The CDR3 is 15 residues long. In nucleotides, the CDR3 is TGTGCCAGCAGCCCGATAACAGGGAAAGTTTACGAGCAGTACTTC. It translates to CASSPITGKVYEQYF.

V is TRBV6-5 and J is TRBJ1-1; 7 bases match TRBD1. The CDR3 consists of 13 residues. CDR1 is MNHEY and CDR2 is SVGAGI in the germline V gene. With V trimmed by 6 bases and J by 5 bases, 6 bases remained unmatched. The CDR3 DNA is TGTGCCAGCAGCCAGGACAGGCTAACTGAAGCTTTCTTT. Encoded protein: CASSQDRLTEAFF.

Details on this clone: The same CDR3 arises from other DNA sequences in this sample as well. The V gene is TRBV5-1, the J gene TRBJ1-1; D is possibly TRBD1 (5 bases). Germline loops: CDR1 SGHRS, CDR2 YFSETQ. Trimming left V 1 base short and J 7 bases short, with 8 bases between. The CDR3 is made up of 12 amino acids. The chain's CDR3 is CASSLTQGEAFF. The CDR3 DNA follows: TGCGCCAGCAGCTTGACCCAGGGTGAAGCTTTCTTT.

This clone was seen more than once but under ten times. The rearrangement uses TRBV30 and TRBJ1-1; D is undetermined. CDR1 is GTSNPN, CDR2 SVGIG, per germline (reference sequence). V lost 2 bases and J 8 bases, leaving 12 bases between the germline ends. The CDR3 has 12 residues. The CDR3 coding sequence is TGTGCCTGGAGTAAAGCGGACTGGGAAGCTTTCTTT. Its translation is CAWSKADWEAFF.

The DNA of the CDR3 is TGCAGCGTTGACCCGGGACAGGGAGGACCCCTCCACTTT. Translation gives CSVDPGQGGPLHF. The chain employs TRBV29-1 and TRBJ1-6; 9 bases are shared with TRBD1. The germline V gene has CDR1 SQVTM and CDR2 ANQGSEA. The trim removed 3 bases at V and 12 bases at J, leaving 6 bases unmatched. The CDR3 is made up of 13 amino acids.

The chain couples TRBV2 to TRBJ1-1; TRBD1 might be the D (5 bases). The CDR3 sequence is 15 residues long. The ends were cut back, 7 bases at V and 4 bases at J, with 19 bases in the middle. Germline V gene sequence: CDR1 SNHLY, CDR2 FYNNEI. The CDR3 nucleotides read TGTGCCAGCATACGAGACGGGGGACGCGGCACTGAAGCTTTCTTT. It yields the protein CASIRDGGRGTEAFF.

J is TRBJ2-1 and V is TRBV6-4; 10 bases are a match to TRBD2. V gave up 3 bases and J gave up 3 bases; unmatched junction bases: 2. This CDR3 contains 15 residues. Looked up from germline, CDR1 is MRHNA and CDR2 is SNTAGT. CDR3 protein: CASSEASGGYNEQFF. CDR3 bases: TGTGCCAGCAGTGAAGCTAGCGGGGGCTACAATGAGCAGTTCTTC.

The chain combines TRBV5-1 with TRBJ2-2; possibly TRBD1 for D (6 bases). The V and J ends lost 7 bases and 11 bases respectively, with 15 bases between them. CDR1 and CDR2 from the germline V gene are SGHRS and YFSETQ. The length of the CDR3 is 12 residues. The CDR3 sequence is CASSKVGTELFF. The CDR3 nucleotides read TGCGCCAGCTCAAAGGTCGGGACAGAGCTGTTTTTT. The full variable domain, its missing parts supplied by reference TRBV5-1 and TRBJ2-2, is KAGVTQTPRYLIKTRGQQVTLSCSPISGHRSVSWYQQTPGQGLQFLFEYFSETQRNKGNFPGRFSGRQFSNSRSEMNVSTLELGDSALYLCASSKVGTELFFGEGSRLTVL.

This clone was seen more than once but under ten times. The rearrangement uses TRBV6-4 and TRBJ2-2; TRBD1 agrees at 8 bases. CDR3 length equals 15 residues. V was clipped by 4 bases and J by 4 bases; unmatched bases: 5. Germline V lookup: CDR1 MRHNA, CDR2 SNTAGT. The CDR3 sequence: CASSGQGAPTGELFF. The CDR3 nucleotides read TGTGCCAGCAGTGGCCAGGGGGCGCCCACCGGGGAGCTGTTTTTT.

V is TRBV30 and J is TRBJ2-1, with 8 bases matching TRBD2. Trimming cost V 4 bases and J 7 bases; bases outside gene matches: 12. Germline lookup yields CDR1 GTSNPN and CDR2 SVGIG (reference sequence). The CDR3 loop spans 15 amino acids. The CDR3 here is CAWTPPGTRTNEQFF. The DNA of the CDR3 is TGTGCCTGGACTCCCCCCGGGACTAGGACTAATGAGCAGTTCTTC.